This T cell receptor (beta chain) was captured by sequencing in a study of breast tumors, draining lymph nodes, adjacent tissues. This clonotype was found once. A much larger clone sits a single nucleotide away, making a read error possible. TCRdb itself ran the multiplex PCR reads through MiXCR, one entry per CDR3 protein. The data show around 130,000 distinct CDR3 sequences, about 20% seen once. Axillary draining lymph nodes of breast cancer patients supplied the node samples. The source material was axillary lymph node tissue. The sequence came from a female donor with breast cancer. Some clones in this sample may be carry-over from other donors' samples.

The CDR3 region has the DNA TGTGCCAGCAGTTTTCTGAGCGGTGAAAGACTGTTTTTT. Protein sequence: CASSFLSGERLFF. This rearrangement joins TRBV12-3 or TRBV12-4 to TRBJ1-4; D remains unclear. The CDR3 runs to 13 residues.